This TCR beta chain was found in a study of beta chain features in type 1 diabetes. Study conclusions and caveats: Within each of all four CD4+ subsets, Type 1 diabetes patients had TCRB CDR3s that were moderately but significantly shorter.

The investigators reverse transcribed all of the isolated RNA, so they sequenced expressed TCRB transcripts. Measured with immunoSEQ multiplex PCR; TCRdb has only the in-frame clones, and not every one. The sample gives some 350,000 clones, over 8.5% of which show up once; less than 0.65% is in the top ten. This clone turned up a few times. Its target is unknown. The ends were cut back, 3 bases at V and 0 bases at J, with 15 bases in the middle. Germline CDR1 MNHEY, CDR2 SMNVEV (reference sequence). This CDR3 comprises 16 residues. Blood was collected once per donor into heparin, averaging about 0.12 L. Each population that was sorted was more than 95% pure.

Sequencing input: central memory CD4+ T cells from blood. The receptor comes from a man younger than 40 with type 1 diabetes. The chain joins TRBV27 to TRBJ2-7, with TRBD1 as a possible D gene (5 bases). The CDR3 here is CASSFQGADPSYEQYF. CDR3 nucleotides: TGTGCCAGCAGTTTTCAGGGCGCAGACCCCTCCTACGAGCAGTACTTC.